One and the same sample provided the 8 T cell receptor beta chains below, sequenced in a study of PD-L1 blockade in urothelial cancer. Measured with immunoSEQ multiplex PCR; TCRdb has only the in-frame clones, and not every one. The table lists 40,000 or so clones, approximately 78% of them singletons, with about 12% in the top ten. The time point here: peripheral blood 6 weeks after treatment start. The source material was PBMCs, sampled around atezolizumab (anti-PD-L1) treatment. The source of these receptors is a man aged 55 to 69 with urothelial cancer.

DNA of the CDR3: TGTGCCAGCAGCTTGGGGCGGGGCCAAGAGACCCAGTACTTC. It is translated as CASSLGRGQETQYF. This chain uses TRBV11-2 with TRBJ2-5; a possible D gene is TRBD2 (6 bases). Germline CDR1 reads SGHAT; CDR2 reads FQNNGV. Trimming removed 3 bases at V and 1 base at J, with 9 bases between. The CDR3 sequence is 14 residues long.

The CDR3 sequence is CASGLVLTALSGRPERNEQFF. CDR3 sequence (DNA): TGTGCTAGTGGTTTGGTACTCACAGCGCTTTCCGGGAGACCTGAGAGGAATGAGCAGTTCTTC. The V gene is TRBV12-5, the J gene TRBJ2-1; perhaps TRBD2 as D (6 bases). V dropped 0 bases and J dropped 7 bases, with 31 bases sitting between them. Germline V gene lookup returns CDR1 LGHNT and CDR2 FRNRAP. The CDR3 is 21 amino acids.

This chain uses TRBV4-1 with TRBJ2-2; D gene unclear. CDR3 size: 14 residues. Trimming took 0 bases from V and 5 from J, leaving 7 bases between them. Germline CDR1 MGHRA, CDR2 YSYEKL. The chain's CDR3 is CASSQDRRTGELFF. In nucleotides, the CDR3 is TGCGCCAGCAGCCAAGATAGGAGAACCGGGGAGCTGTTTTTT.

On this clone itself: Germline is not matched at one junction end, which may reflect a read error. V is TRBV28 and J is TRBJ1-5; D not resolved. The CDR3 covers 12 residues. CDR1 is MDHEN and CDR2 is SYDVKM in the germline V gene. The CDR3 DNA reads TGTGCCAGCAGGGGGATTGGAAGAGGGCCCATTTTT. Translated: CASRGIGRGPIF. The variable domain in full, completed from reference TRBV28 and TRBJ1-5, reads DVKVTQSSRYLVKRTGEKVFLECVQDMDHENMFWYRQDPGLGLRLIYFSYDVKMKEKGDIPEGYSVSREKKERFSLILESASTNQTSMYLCASRGIGRGPIFGDGTRLSIL.

The chain couples TRBV7-9 to TRBJ2-4; no firm D call. CDR1 is SEHNR and CDR2 is FQNEAQ in the germline V gene (reference sequence). This CDR3 is 12 amino acids long. Trimming cost V 7 bases and J 3 bases, with 7 bases left between them. The CDR3 protein is CASNQDKNIQYF. In nucleotides, the CDR3 is TGTGCCAGCAACCAGGACAAAAACATTCAGTACTTC.

The chain is built from TRBV28 and TRBJ2-1, with D possibly being TRBD2 (7 bases). The V gene lost 2 bases and the J gene lost 7 bases, with 12 bases spanning the gap. CDR3 size: 14 residues. Germline loops: CDR1 MDHEN, CDR2 SYDVKM. Here the CDR3 reads CASSLVGGPNEQFF. The CDR3 DNA is TGTGCCAGCAGTTTAGTGGGGGGGCCGAATGAGCAGTTCTTC.

The rearrangement joins TRBV7-2 to TRBJ1-4; 7 bases align to TRBD1. The germline gives CDR1 SGHTA, CDR2 FQGNSA. This CDR3 is 15 amino acids long. The V gene end was trimmed by 6 bases and the J gene end by 4 bases; junction bases not matched to a gene: 8. The CDR3 nucleotides are TGTGCCAGCAGTCCCCGGGGACAGAGTAATGAAAAACTGTTTTTT. It yields the protein CASSPRGQSNEKLFF.

Notes on this clone: One end of the junction fails to match germline, which may point to a read error. The chain uses TRBV5-1 and TRBJ1-5; D unclear. The CDR3 has 15 residues. CDR1 is SGHRS and CDR2 is YFSETQ in the germline V gene. Written as DNA, the CDR3 is TGCGCCAGCAGTTTGGGAGGAGATAGCAATCAGCCCCAGCATTTT. It translates to CASSLGGDSNQPQHF.